This passage covers 32 T cell receptor beta chains from one sample sequenced in a study of blood T cell repertoires in COVID-19. The protocol was immunoSEQ multiplex PCR, while the TCRdb copy is restricted to in-frame clones and leaves out a portion. The data contain approximately 310,000 clones, around 85% of them singletons. The sample was PBMCs or T cells enriched from blood (not recorded which). The receptor set was obtained from a man aged 25-45 years who had recovered from COVID-19.

The gene calls are TRBV7-2 and TRBJ2-7, with TRBD2 as a possible D gene (5 bases). Germline assignment: CDR1 SGHTA and CDR2 FQGNSA. Trimming removed 5 bases from V and 6 bases from J, with 8 bases in between. The CDR3 has 11 residues. In DNA, the CDR3 is TGTGCCAGCAGCCACCGGGGCGAGCAGTACTTC. The encoded protein is CASSHRGEQYF.

The genes are TRBV11-2 and TRBJ2-1; the match to TRBD2 covers 8 bases. Germline CDR1 reads SGHAT; CDR2 reads FQNNGV. J lost 2 bases, V lost 3 bases, and 6 bases had no gene match. The CDR3 covers 16 residues. The CDR3 protein is CASSFLGRGAYNEQFF. In nucleotides, the CDR3 is TGTGCCAGCAGCTTTCTTGGGCGGGGGGCCTACAATGAGCAGTTCTTC. Variable domain in full (rest from reference TRBV11-2 and TRBJ2-1): EAGVAQSPRYKIIEKRQSVAFWCNPISGHATLYWYQQILGQGPKLLIQFQNNGVVDDSQLPKDRFSAERLKGVDSTLKIQPAKLEDSAVYLCASSFLGRGAYNEQFFGPGTRLTVL.

The chain has TRBV4-2 and TRBJ2-1, with D perhaps matching TRBD2 (5 bases). The V and J ends lost 0 bases and 8 bases respectively, with 20 bases between them. CDR3 size: 17 residues. CDR1 and CDR2 (germline): LGHNA, YNFKEQ. The CDR3 spells CASSQDVTGSRTDEQFF. CDR3 in DNA: TGTGCCAGCAGCCAAGATGTAACGGGGTCACGGACCGATGAGCAGTTCTTC.

The chain uses TRBV30 and TRBJ1-4; TRBD1 agrees at 8 bases. V was clipped by 3 bases and J by 1 base; unmatched bases: 4. Per germline, CDR1 GTSNPN and CDR2 SVGIG (reference sequence). CDR3 size: 15 residues. CDR3 nucleotides: TGTGCCTGGAGGGCCACAGGGGGAACTAATGAAAAACTGTTTTTT. This encodes CAWRATGGTNEKLFF.

This chain connects TRBV6-2 or TRBV6-3 to TRBJ2-5, with D hard to call. The V end lost 5 bases, the J end lost 4 bases, and 5 bases lay between the germline ends. Germline V gene lookup returns CDR1 MNHEY and CDR2 SVGEGT. The CDR3 consists of 11 residues. The CDR3 reads CASSDRETQYF. CDR3 sequence (DNA): TGTGCCAGCAGTGATAGAGAGACCCAGTACTTC.

The J gene is TRBJ2-5, the V gene TRBV15; 7 positions match TRBD1. This CDR3 has 15 residues. Looked up from germline, CDR1 is LNHNV and CDR2 is YYDKDF (reference sequence). Germline trimming cut 1 base from V and 0 bases from J; bases unmatched to any gene: 2. Written as DNA, the CDR3 is TGTGCCACCAGCAGAGGACAGGGTTACCAAGAGACCCAGTACTTC. Its protein is CATSRGQGYQETQYF.

The CDR3 DNA follows: TGTGCCAGCAGTCGAGTTTATAGCAATCAGCCCCAGCATTTT. Translating gives CASSRVYSNQPQHF. The chain recombines TRBV2 with TRBJ1-5; D remains ambiguous. Trimming left V 5 bases short and J 0 bases short, with 8 bases between. CDR3 length equals 14 residues. The germline CDR1 and CDR2 sequences are SNHLY and FYNNEI.

The rearrangement links TRBV18 to TRBJ2-7, with D uncertain. Germline CDR1 is KGHSH and CDR2 is LQKENI. Deletions cut 0 bases from V and 4 bases from J, with 7 bases between. The CDR3 covers 13 residues. CDR3 bases: TGTGCCAGCTCACCACCGGGCGCTTACGAGCAGTACTTC. Amino acids: CASSPPGAYEQYF. Using reference TRBV18 and TRBJ2-7 for the parts outside the CDR3, the full variable domain is NAGVMQNPRHLVRRRGQEARLRCSPMKGHSHVYWYRQLPEEGLKFMVYLQKENIIDESGMPKERFSAEFPKEGPSILRIQQVVRGDSAAYFCASSPPGAYEQYFGPGTRLTVT.

The V call is TRBV9, the J call TRBJ1-1, with D possibly matching TRBD1 (6 bases). The CDR3 is 15 residues long. In germline, CDR1 is SGDLS, CDR2 YYNGEE. The V and J ends lost 3 bases and 2 bases respectively, with 14 bases between them. The CDR3 here is CASSDAGAGNTEAFF. CDR3 in DNA: TGTGCCAGCAGCGATGCGGGGGCCGGTAACACTGAAGCTTTCTTT.

In nucleotides, the CDR3 is TGTGCCAGCAGCTTAGATCTAGTAGATACGCAGTATTTT. Amino acids: CASSLDLVDTQYF. This chain uses TRBV7-9 with TRBJ2-3; D is ambiguous. The CDR3 is 13 amino acids. The V end was cut by 1 base, the J end by 5 bases, with 7 bases between. Germline assignment: CDR1 SEHNR and CDR2 FQNEAQ (reference sequence).

V gene TRBV6-2 or TRBV6-3 combines with J gene TRBJ1-1; 7 nucleotides align to TRBD1. Germline CDR1 and CDR2: MNHEY and SVGEGT. The CDR3 loop spans 14 amino acids. V shed 4 bases, J shed 10 bases, and the junction held 12 bases outside the gene matches. The CDR3 sequence: CASSSPDRLRGAFF. For the CDR3, the DNA is TGTGCCAGCAGTTCTCCGGACAGGCTACGGGGAGCTTTCTTT.

Comment on this clone: The junction differs from germline at one of its ends, possibly a read error. The gene calls are TRBV5-6 and TRBJ2-1; maybe TRBD2 (6 bases). Looked up from germline, CDR1 is SGHDT and CDR2 is YYEEEE. This CDR3 contains 15 residues. Here the CDR3 reads CASSLGRGSHNEQFF. DNA of the CDR3: TGTGCCAGCAGCTTAGGGCGGGGCTCCCACAATGAGCAGTTCTTC.

The J gene is TRBJ1-1, the V gene TRBV9; D call uncertain. Trimming took 4 bases from V and 4 from J, leaving 17 bases between them. The CDR3 consists of 15 residues. Germline V CDR1 and CDR2: SGDLS, YYNGEE. The CDR3 loop reads CASSPREPLSTEAFF. The CDR3 bases are TGTGCCAGCAGCCCCCGCGAGCCTTTGAGCACTGAAGCTTTCTTT. The whole variable domain, remainder taken from reference TRBV9 and TRBJ1-1, is DSGVTQTPKHLITATGQRVTLRCSPRSGDLSVYWYQQSLDQGLQFLIQYYNGEERAKGNILERFSAQQFPDLHSELNLSSLELGDSALYFCASSPREPLSTEAFFGQGTRLTVV.

This chain connects TRBV2 to TRBJ1-2; TRBD1 is a possible D gene (6 bases). The CDR3 sequence is 12 residues long. Trimming removed 7 bases at V and 4 bases at J, with 10 bases between. Looked up from germline, CDR1 is SNHLY and CDR2 is FYNNEI. CDR3 loop: CASMRGSYGYTF. The CDR3 DNA sequence: TGTGCCAGCATGAGGGGGAGCTATGGCTACACCTTC.

J is TRBJ1-5 and V is TRBV11-2; D possibly corresponds to TRBD1 (5 bases). Trimming took 5 bases from V and 3 from J, leaving 8 bases between them. This CDR3 region has 13 residues. Germline-derived CDR1 and CDR2 are SGHAT and FQNNGV. CDR3 sequence: CASSQGSNQPQHF. In nucleotides, the CDR3 is TGTGCCAGCAGCCAGGGTTCCAATCAGCCCCAGCATTTT. Filled out from reference TRBV11-2 and TRBJ1-5, the complete variable domain reads EAGVAQSPRYKIIEKRQSVAFWCNPISGHATLYWYQQILGQGPKLLIQFQNNGVVDDSQLPKDRFSAERLKGVDSTLKIQPAKLEDSAVYLCASSQGSNQPQHFGDGTRLSIL.

The chain employs TRBV5-1 and TRBJ2-3; 12 bases map to TRBD2. CDR1 is SGHRS, CDR2 YFSETQ, per germline. This CDR3 has 16 amino acids. V trimming: 0 bases; J trimming: 4 bases; junction bases outside the gene matches: 3. The CDR3: CASSLVPSGGADTQYF. CDR3 DNA: TGCGCCAGCAGCTTGGTTCCTAGCGGGGGGGCAGATACGCAGTATTTT.

V gene TRBV5-6 combines with J gene TRBJ2-1; maybe TRBD1 (5 bases). This CDR3 comprises 13 residues. Per germline, CDR1 SGHDT and CDR2 YYEEEE. Trimming shortened V by 4 bases and J by 5 bases, and 10 bases separated the two germline ends. The CDR3 nucleotides read TGTGCCAGCAGCACTCAGGGCCACAATGAGCAGTTCTTC. Translated: CASSTQGHNEQFF.

The V gene is TRBV5-1, the J gene TRBJ2-7; TRBD1 aligns across 10 bases. The CDR3 covers 15 residues. Germline loops: CDR1 SGHRS, CDR2 YFSETQ. Trimming took 1 base from V and 2 from J; bases not matched to a gene: 3. The CDR3 DNA follows: TGCGCCAGCAGCTTGTCTGGACAGGGGGCCTACGAGCAGTACTTC. Translated: CASSLSGQGAYEQYF. The variable domain in full, completed from reference TRBV5-1 and TRBJ2-7, reads KAGVTQTPRYLIKTRGQQVTLSCSPISGHRSVSWYQQTPGQGLQFLFEYFSETQRNKGNFPGRFSGRQFSNSRSEMNVSTLELGDSALYLCASSLSGQGAYEQYFGPGTRLTVT.

The chain recombines TRBV7-3 with TRBJ1-1; possible D gene TRBD1, 5 bases. Germline V lookup: CDR1 SGHTA, CDR2 FQGTGA. The CDR3 extends over 14 amino acids. V was pared by 1 base and J by 4 bases, with 10 bases between. CDR3 protein: CASSLNGRGTEAFF. The CDR3 DNA is TGTGCCAGCAGCTTAAACGGTAGGGGCACTGAAGCTTTCTTT.

This chain uses TRBV4-2 with TRBJ1-1; 8 bases agree with TRBD1. CDR1 is LGHNA and CDR2 is YNFKEQ in the germline V gene. V shed 0 bases and J 11 bases; nucleotides not matched to a gene: 17. The CDR3 loop spans 17 amino acids. The DNA for the CDR3 is TGTGCCAGCAGCCAAGATTCCCTACCAAGACCCGGGACAGGCGCTTTCTTT. Translated: CASSQDSLPRPGTGAFF.

The CDR3 nucleotides read TGTGCCAGCAGTTACTCAAGGGCCGGGGACAGACTAAGCACCTTC. Translating it yields CASSYSRAGDRLSTF. The chain couples TRBV6-5 to TRBJ1-2; 7 nucleotides line up with TRBD1. The CDR3 is 15 residues long. Trimming removed 0 bases from V and 13 bases from J; junction bases left unmatched: 14. CDR1 and CDR2 from the germline V gene are MNHEY and SVGAGI.

J is TRBJ2-5 and V is TRBV5-1; 11 positions match TRBD1. CDR1 SGHRS and CDR2 YFSETQ come from the germline V gene. The V gene end was trimmed by 4 bases and the J gene end by 5 bases; junction bases not matched to a gene: 7. The CDR3 totals 15 residues. This chain's CDR3 is CASSEGQGDGETQYF. The CDR3 DNA sequence: TGCGCCAGCAGCGAGGGACAGGGGGATGGCGAGACCCAGTACTTC.

The J gene is TRBJ2-1, the V gene TRBV25-1; TRBD1 matches at 8 bases. This CDR3 region has 15 residues. The germline CDR1 and CDR2 sequences are MGHDK and SYGVNS. V shed 8 bases, J shed 0 bases, and the junction held 6 bases outside the gene matches. CDR3: CASWRTGSSYNEQFF. Written as DNA, the CDR3 is TGTGCCAGCTGGCGGACAGGGAGCTCCTACAATGAGCAGTTCTTC.

The V call is TRBV9, the J call TRBJ1-1, with D uncertain. Deletions cut 4 bases from V and 3 bases from J, with 7 bases between. The germline CDR1 and CDR2 sequences are SGDLS and YYNGEE. The CDR3 totals 12 residues. CDR3 DNA sequence: TGTGCCAGCAGCCCGGGAGACACTGAAGCTTTCTTT. It is translated as CASSPGDTEAFF.

This chain's CDR3 is CASSGDRQGTGNTIYF. The CDR3, as DNA: TGTGCCAGCAGCGGAGACCGACAGGGGACCGGAAACACCATATATTTT. This rearrangement joins TRBV9 to TRBJ1-3; 8 bases line up with TRBD1. The CDR3 sequence is 16 residues long. Germline V CDR1 and CDR2: SGDLS, YYNGEE. Unmatched junction bases numbered 9, after V lost 3 bases and J lost 4 bases. The full variable domain, rest sourced from reference TRBV9 and TRBJ1-3, is DSGVTQTPKHLITATGQRVTLRCSPRSGDLSVYWYQQSLDQGLQFLIQYYNGEERAKGNILERFSAQQFPDLHSELNLSSLELGDSALYFCASSGDRQGTGNTIYFGEGSWLTVV.

V gene TRBV7-3 combines with J gene TRBJ2-3; 10 nucleotides agree with TRBD2. Germline values: CDR1 SGHTA, CDR2 FQGTGA. J was trimmed by 0 bases and V by 0 bases; bases with no gene match: 6. There are 18 residues in the CDR3. The CDR3 region is CASSLTHGAGGSTDTQYF. For the CDR3, the DNA is TGTGCCAGCAGCTTAACCCATGGAGCGGGGGGGAGCACAGATACGCAGTATTTT.

This sequence joins TRBV30 and TRBJ1-5; TRBD1 agrees at 8 bases. The V and J ends lost 1 base and 0 bases, in that order; junction bases with no gene match: 11. CDR1 is GTSNPN and CDR2 is SVGIG in the germline V gene (reference sequence). The CDR3 spans 18 residues. Here the CDR3 reads CAWSAALKQGDSNQPQHF. In nucleotides, the CDR3 is TGTGCCTGGAGTGCCGCCCTTAAACAGGGGGATAGCAATCAGCCCCAGCATTTT.

The V call is TRBV11-2, the J call TRBJ2-2; TRBD2 might be the D (7 bases). The CDR3 totals 15 residues. Germline CDR1 SGHAT, CDR2 FQNNGV. V lost 5 bases, J lost 6 bases, and 16 bases lay in between. The CDR3 region is CASSPGGAWSGELFF. CDR3 in DNA: TGTGCCAGCAGCCCTGGGGGGGCCTGGTCCGGGGAGCTGTTTTTT.

The chain links TRBV30 to TRBJ1-2; 9 bases are shared with TRBD1. Germline assignment: CDR1 GTSNPN and CDR2 SVGIG (reference sequence). The CDR3 contains 14 residues. J gave up 6 bases and V 2 bases, and 7 bases lay outside the gene matches. The CDR3 spells CAWSTPGQGHGYTF. CDR3 DNA: TGTGCCTGGAGTACTCCGGGACAGGGTCATGGCTACACCTTC.

This sequence joins TRBV5-1 and TRBJ2-3, with D perhaps matching TRBD2 (6 bases). This CDR3 spans 16 amino acids. In germline, CDR1 is SGHRS, CDR2 YFSETQ. V dropped 4 bases and J dropped 2 bases, with 17 bases sitting between them. CDR3 coding DNA: TGCGCCAGCAGCCCCGGAGGGGTGGGGCTCACAGATACGCAGTATTTT. The encoded protein is CASSPGGVGLTDTQYF.

The genes are TRBV25-1 and TRBJ1-2, with TRBD1 as a possible D gene (5 bases). V lost 2 bases and J 6 bases, leaving 13 bases between the germline ends. Germline CDR1 MGHDK, CDR2 SYGVNS. CDR3 length equals 14 residues. CDR3 loop: CASSEHGGSHGYTF. The CDR3 DNA sequence: TGTGCCAGCAGTGAACACGGGGGTTCGCATGGCTACACCTTC.

V is TRBV5-8 and J is TRBJ1-2; a weak D match, TRBD1 (5 bases). Per the germline V gene, CDR1 is SGHTS and CDR2 is YDEGEE. V was trimmed by 0 bases and J by 2 bases, leaving 11 bases between them. CDR3 size: 15 residues. Here the CDR3 DNA reads TGTGCCAGCAGCTTGGAAGGCAGGGCCAACTATGGCTACACCTTC. Residues: CASSLEGRANYGYTF.